This TCR beta chain was sequenced for a study of control samples from healthy donors and cancer patients. Clones were read by immunoSEQ multiplex PCR, and TCRdb kept only the in-frame ones, dropping some. The repertoire holds 150,000 to 200,000 clones, with 91% as singletons. Between the trimmed V and J ends, which lost 7 bases and 7 bases, there was a span of 20 bases. This CDR3 region has 14 residues. Per the germline V gene, CDR1 is MNHEY and CDR2 is SVGAGI. The chain uses TRBV6-5 and TRBJ2-7; TRBD2 is a possible D gene (7 bases). The sequenced material came from blood. The clonotype originates from a woman aged 40-49 years in good health. CDR3 protein: CASIQRGGAGEQYF. Written as DNA, the CDR3 is TGTGCCAGCATCCAAAGGGGGGGGGCAGGGGAGCAGTACTTC.